This T cell receptor beta chain was retrieved from a study of blood T cell repertoires in COVID-19. The study recruited people aged about 18 to 89 years across approximately 23 US areas. Germline V gene lookup returns CDR1 KGHDR and CDR2 SFDVKD. V shed 4 bases and J 6 bases; nucleotides not matched to a gene: 6. This CDR3 has 15 residues. Profiled with immunoSEQ multiplex PCR; TCRdb holds only in-frame clones, not every one. The sample carries roughly 220,000 clones, 70% to 85% recorded once. Sequencing was done on a sample of PBMCs or T cells enriched from blood (not recorded which). This TCR derives from a man aged 35 to 55 who had recovered from COVID-19. The rearrangement joins TRBV24-1 to TRBJ2-1; 9 bases are a match to TRBD1. CDR3 residues: CATSEGQGRGNEQFF. The CDR3 coding sequence is TGTGCCACCAGTGAGGGACAGGGCAGGGGCAATGAGCAGTTCTTC.